This TCR beta chain appears in the sequencing data of a study of blood T cell repertoires in COVID-19. The data were produced by immunoSEQ multiplex PCR, yet TCRdb's version contains in-frame clones alone and is incomplete. The data show under 300,000 clones, more than 75% seen once. V was cut by 5 bases and J by 0 bases, with 27 bases left in between. This CDR3 spans 20 amino acids. Looked up from germline, CDR1 is KGHDR and CDR2 is SFDVKD. Sample: peripheral blood. This chain links TRBV24-1 with TRBJ1-1, with D possibly being TRBD1 (6 bases). The receptor was derived from a middle-aged woman who had recovered from COVID-19. The DNA of the CDR3 is TGTGCCACCAGTGCCCCAGGCCGGGACACGGTAGAAAAGATGAACACTGAAGCTTTCTTT. It codes for CATSAPGRDTVEKMNTEAFF.